The T cell receptor beta chain under discussion was sequenced for a study of cytomegalovirus exposure and HLA in healthy donors. PCR involved 60 Vbeta and 13 Jbeta primers. Profiled with immunoSEQ multiplex PCR; TCRdb holds only in-frame clones, not every one. The sample shows 170,000 or so clones, about 80% of them seen only once. In the case of this clone: Its antigen remains unknown.

CDR1 is ENHRY and CDR2 is SYGVKD in the germline V gene. This CDR3 comprises 15 residues. V lost 0 bases, J lost 4 bases, and 10 bases lay in between. Regarding the study as a whole: The study labeled about 160 TCR beta chains cytomegalovirus-associated. Across donors, most TCRs were seen rarely, yet some public ones were widespread.

V gene TRBV10-3 combines with J gene TRBJ1-5; tentatively, D is TRBD1 (6 bases). This TCR derives from a woman aged 25 to 39 in good health and CMV-seropositive. The sequenced material came from PBMCs. The CDR3 is CAISESGAGNQPQHF. CDR3 in DNA: TGTGCCATCAGTGAGTCGGGGGCAGGTAATCAGCCCCAGCATTTT.